Listed here is a single TCR beta chain. Its specificity is unknown. The data were taken from a study of T cells in Graves' hyperthyroidism and ophthalmopathy. Diagnosis of hyperthyroidism was new in patients aged 18 to 65, and its duration was under 2 months. Amplified TCR beta CDR3 regions came from RNA transcripts. A set of HTBI primers served as the primers for a first-round RT-PCR of the TCR CDR3. TCRdb analysed the multiplex PCR reads with MiXCR anew, one entry per CDR3 protein. The sample contains hundreds of thousands of distinct CDR3 sequences, 15% to 19% of which appear only once. CDR1 and CDR2 (germline): SGHNT, YYREEE (reference sequence). With V trimmed by 0 bases and J by 1 base, 5 bases remained unmatched. This CDR3 has 17 amino acids. Whole-study results and caveats: Clonotypes that were expanded in thyroid above 0.001 mostly appeared in blood too.

This TCR was sampled from a young woman with Graves' hyperthyroidism. The sample taken for sequencing was blood. The chain is built from TRBV5-4 and TRBJ2-5; 11 bases align to TRBD2. This chain's CDR3 is CASSLGLAGGTQETQYF. The DNA of the CDR3 is TGTGCCAGCAGCTTGGGGCTAGCGGGAGGCACCCAAGAGACCCAGTACTTC.